Shown below are 20 T cell receptor beta chains from a single sample sequenced in a study of monozygotic twins with inflammatory bowel disease. From the 5' RACE reads, TCRdb lists one entry per CDR3 protein and no DNA. The repertoire table contains about 380,000 distinct CDR3 sequences. The specimen sequenced was blood. Receptors originate from a human donor with ulcerative colitis or Crohn's disease, or a healthy co-twin of an affected twin (not recorded which).

The J gene is TRBJ1-1, the V gene TRBV28; TCRdb picks TRBD1, but there is no DNA to check that call. This CDR3 has 15 residues. Germline V lookup: CDR1 MDHEN, CDR2 SYDVKM. The CDR3 loop reads CASTGAFFMNTEAFF.

The CDR3 is CASSLVADEQFF. This chain connects TRBV5-4 to TRBJ2-1. The CDR3 covers 12 residues. Germline V gene lookup returns CDR1 SGHNT and CDR2 YYREEE (reference sequence).

The chain recombines TRBV24-1 with TRBJ2-3; checking the TCRdb D call of TRBD1 is not possible without DNA. The V gene's germline CDR1 is KGHDR and CDR2 SFDVKD. The CDR3 totals 14 residues. CDR3 protein: CATSDRGAFDTQYF.

The rearrangement links TRBV18 to TRBJ2-1; TCRdb proposes TRBD2, but this gene call is untestable without DNA. This CDR3 has 14 residues. Germline-derived CDR1 and CDR2 are KGHSH and LQKENI. The CDR3 spells CASSLVLGEDEQFF.

The chain employs TRBV7-2 and TRBJ2-2; TCRdb designates TRBD1, a call that cannot be tested without DNA. The germline V gene encodes CDR1 SGHTA and CDR2 FQGNSA. The CDR3 contains 15 residues. The chain's CDR3 is CASSLGGVGTGELFF.

The CDR3 is CASKSPAGHGYTF. This chain joins TRBV6-5 and TRBJ1-2. CDR1 and CDR2 from the germline V gene are MNHEY and SVGAGI. This CDR3 has 13 residues.

The V and J genes are TRBV12-3 or TRBV12-4 and TRBJ2-5. The length of the CDR3 is 11 residues. CDR3 amino acids: CASSFRQTQYF.

The rearrangement joins TRBV19 to TRBJ2-7. Germline CDR1 and CDR2: LNHDA and SQIVND (reference sequence). This CDR3 spans 11 amino acids. CDR3 sequence: CASSAGDEQYF. The complete variable domain, with remaining parts taken from reference TRBV19 and TRBJ2-7, reads DGGITQSPKYLFRKEGQNVTLSCEQNLNHDAMYWYRQDPGQGLRLIYYSQIVNDFQKGDIAEGYSVSREKKESFPLTVTSAQKNPTAFYLCASSAGDEQYFGPGTRLTVT.

The gene calls are TRBV6-1 and TRBJ1-5; the D gene TCRdb calls, TRBD1, cannot be checked with no DNA. Germline V gives CDR1 MNHNS, CDR2 SASEGT. This CDR3 is built from 14 residues. The CDR3: CASSEVGGNQPQHF.

The chain is built from TRBV7-9 and TRBJ2-3; TCRdb calls TRBD2, which cannot be checked without DNA. This CDR3 region has 17 residues. Germline V gene sequence: CDR1 SEHNR, CDR2 FQNEAQ (reference sequence). This CDR3 is CASSSGLAGGPGGSEYF.

The chain combines TRBV3-1 with TRBJ1-6. The CDR3 runs to 14 residues. Germline values: CDR1 LGHDT, CDR2 YNNKEL (reference sequence). CDR3 amino acids: CASSQGTYNSPLHF.

The chain links TRBV25-1 to TRBJ2-1; absent DNA, TCRdb's TRBD2 call cannot be checked. This CDR3 comprises 15 residues. In germline, CDR1 is MGHDK, CDR2 SYGVNS. The CDR3 loop reads CASSGIIRSEYEQFF.

The gene calls are TRBV28 and TRBJ2-3; checking the TCRdb D call of TRBD2 is not possible without DNA. Per germline, CDR1 MDHEN and CDR2 SYDVKM. The CDR3 is made up of 15 amino acids. CDR3 region: CASRLGTSGGRTQYF.

The chain links TRBV12-3 or TRBV12-4 to TRBJ2-7; as DNA is missing, the TRBD1 call by TCRdb cannot be tested. The CDR3 sequence is 13 residues long. The CDR3 loop is CASSRDRGYEQYF.

The chain recombines TRBV3-1 with TRBJ1-1. The CDR3 is 15 amino acids. Looked up from germline, CDR1 is LGHDT and CDR2 is YNNKEL (reference sequence). This CDR3 is CASSGGSGMNTEAFF. The whole variable domain, remainder taken from reference TRBV3-1 and TRBJ1-1, is DTAVSQTPKYLVTQMGNDKSIKCEQNLGHDTMYWYKQDSKKFLKIMFSYNNKELIINETVPNRFSPKSPDKAHLNLHINSLELGDSAVYFCASSGGSGMNTEAFFGQGTRLTVV.

The chain is built from TRBV6-6 and TRBJ2-7. Germline CDR1 MNHNY, CDR2 SVGAGI (reference sequence). CDR3 size: 14 residues. The CDR3 is CASSYPRIPYEQYF.

This chain joins TRBV29-1 and TRBJ2-3; the TCRdb call, TRBD1, lacks DNA for checking. This CDR3 region has 18 residues. Germline loops: CDR1 SQVTM, CDR2 ANQGSEA. CDR3 sequence: CSVGYTPGTASSTDTQYF.

The CDR3 here is CASSYSGRGAPGANVLTF. The chain is built from TRBV6-5 and TRBJ2-6; TCRdb proposes TRBD1, but this gene call is untestable without DNA. The CDR3 consists of 18 residues. The germline V gene has CDR1 MNHEY and CDR2 SVGAGI.

The chain is built from TRBV5-1 and TRBJ2-4. This CDR3 spans 17 amino acids. Germline V gene sequence: CDR1 SGHRS, CDR2 YFSETQ. This chain's CDR3 is CASSLALGREEKNIQYF.

The rearrangement joins TRBV5-5 to TRBJ2-7; TCRdb picks TRBD1, but there is no DNA to check that call. The CDR3 length is 14 residues. Germline V lookup: CDR1 SGHKS, CDR2 YYEKEE (reference sequence). This chain's CDR3 is CASSFPGLGGEQYF.